This TCR beta chain was recorded in a study of cytomegalovirus exposure and HLA in healthy donors. Worth noting for this clone: Its antigen is currently unknown.

PCR was performed using 60 Vbeta and 13 Jbeta primers. In the original analysis: The authors later counted about 80 million unique TCR beta chains, about 11 million of them shared. The table came from immunoSEQ multiplex PCR; TCRdb's copy has only in-frame clones and leaves some out. The DNA was the basis for D and trimming; V, J and clone size are from that table. This sample has roughly 120,000 clones; approximately 78% occur once, and the top ten carry around 3%. Study-level findings and limits: Rare sequences made up most TCRs, while some public TCRs were found in many donors.

Germline V lookup: CDR1 SGHAT, CDR2 FQDESV (reference sequence). The V and J ends lost 2 bases and 10 bases, in that order; junction bases with no gene match: 12. This CDR3 is 17 amino acids long. The clonotype comes from a woman aged 25 to 39 in good health and CMV-seropositive. The chain recombines TRBV11-1 with TRBJ2-1, with 12 bases identical to TRBD2. The sequenced material came from PBMCs. CDR3 region: CASSLRLLAGGPQEQFF. In DNA form, the CDR3 reads TGTGCCAGCAGCTTACGTCTCCTAGCGGGGGGGCCACAGGAGCAGTTCTTC.